This T cell receptor beta chain was captured in a study of cytomegalovirus exposure and HLA in healthy donors. Whole-study results and caveats: The study listed roughly 150 cytomegalovirus-associated TCR beta chains.

The CDR3 totals 14 residues. With 5 bases clipped from V and 6 bases from J, the junction kept 8 bases outside the gene matches. CDR1 is SNHLY, CDR2 FYNNEI, per germline. Nominally healthy donors were sampled, though unrecorded immune exposures were likely. PCR employed 60 Vbeta and 13 Jbeta primers. Some clones are missing from TCRdb's copy, which holds only in-frame ones; the method was immunoSEQ multiplex PCR. This sample has 150,000 to 200,000 clones, with approximately 77% found just once. This clone was seen more than once but under ten times. Its target is not known. The clonotype originates from a male donor in good health and CMV-seropositive. The chain couples TRBV2 to TRBJ2-3; 7 bases line up with TRBD2. The sample comprised PBMCs. The CDR3 sequence: CASSHPTAGDTQYF. The CDR3 region has the DNA TGTGCCAGCAGTCATCCGACAGCGGGGGATACGCAGTATTTT.